A selection of T cell receptor beta chains follows, all from one sample in a study of T cell repertoires in cytomegalovirus infection. What these receptors recognize is not known. From the reads, TCRdb called clonotypes with MiXCR, one entry per CDR3 protein. The profile shows about 890,000 distinct CDR3 sequences, roughly 30% of them singletons. The sample consisted of cultured CD8+ T cells from PBMCs, taken from culture after CMV antigen stimulation. The receptors derive from a human donor in good health (CMV status not recorded). Some clones in this sample may be carry-over from other donors' samples. CDR3s include the opening cysteine and the closing phenylalanine or tryptophan. The order of the fields is J gene, V gene, CDR3 length, clone size, D gene, CDR3 DNA, CDR3 protein. D genes are given only for firm matches. A row's size may be missing; if present it is once, few, many or a size class.

>TRBJ2-2|TRBV9|13|-|-
TGTGCCAGCAGCGTAGCAGGAGACGGGGAGCTGTTTTTT
CASSVAGDGELFF
>TRBJ2-2|TRBV5-1|19|few|TRBD2
TGCGCCAGCAGCTTGTTTTTAGCGGGAGAAAGCTCGAACACCGGGGAGCTGTTTTTT
CASSLFLAGESSNTGELFF
>TRBJ2-3|TRBV4-1|16|-|TRBD1
TGCGCCAGCAGCCACACCGGGACAGGGAGAACAGATACGCAGTATTTT
CASSHTGTGRTDTQYF
>TRBJ2-2|TRBV7-2|17|many|TRBD2
TGTGCCAGCAGCGGGACCCTAGCGGGGACGAACACCGGGGAGCTGTTTTTT
CASSGTLAGTNTGELFF
>TRBJ2-5|TRBV6-6|15|-|-
TGTGCCAGCAGTTACTCGGAGGGAGTATTAGAGACCCAGTACTTC
CASSYSEGVLETQYF
>TRBJ2-2|TRBV2|17|few|TRBD1
TGTGCCAGCAGTGTTGCCCGGACAGGATCGAACACCGGGGAGCTGTTTTTT
CASSVARTGSNTGELFF
>TRBJ2-1|TRBV6-4|17|-|-
TGTGCCAGCAGTGACTCTGACACCGTTTTTTCCTACAATGAGCAGTTCTTC
CASSDSDTVFSYNEQFF
>TRBJ2-5|TRBV11-2|12|-|TRBD2
TGTGCCAGCAATGCGGGGGTGGAGACCCAGTACTTC
CASNAGVETQYF
>TRBJ2-3|TRBV4-1|17|few|TRBD2
TGCGCCAGCAGCCAAGATCAACTAGCGGGGGCTAGAGATACGCAGTATTTT
CASSQDQLAGARDTQYF
>TRBJ2-5|TRBV5-1|19|few|TRBD1
TGCGCCAGCAGCTTGGGATATGGGACAGGAGAAACTTCCCAAGAGACCCAGTACTTC
CASSLGYGTGETSQETQYF
>TRBJ1-2|TRBV27|15|-|-
TGTGCCAGCAGTTCGCCGGACATTGGGGACTATGGCTACACCTTC
CASSSPDIGDYGYTF
>TRBJ2-7|TRBV4-1|17|few|TRBD1
TGCGCCAGCAGCCAAGAATCGACAGGGCCTTTCTCCTACGAGCAGTACTTC
CASSQESTGPFSYEQYF
>TRBJ2-5|TRBV9|15|few|-
TGTGCCAGCAGCCCAGGCGGACAGTACCAAGAGACCCAGTACTTC
CASSPGGQYQETQYF
>TRBJ1-5|TRBV6-2/TRBV6-3|11|-|-
TGTGCCAGCAGATATCCCGGACCCCAGCATTTT
CASRYPGPQHF
>TRBJ2-5|TRBV5-1|15|-|TRBD1
TGCGCCAGCAGCAGAGGGACAGGGGTCCAAGAGACCCAGTACTTC
CASSRGTGVQETQYF
>TRBJ1-1|TRBV2|16|-|-
TGTGCATTTCCGGCCGGGACTATCTCGTTGAACACTGAAGCTTTCTTT
CAFPAGTISLNTEAFF
>TRBJ2-7|TRBV12-3/TRBV12-4|13|few|-
TGTGCCAGCAGTTCTCCGTCCCCCTACGAGCAGTACTTC
CASSSPSPYEQYF
>TRBJ2-2|TRBV19|13|-|-
TGTGCCAGTAGTTTCTCGAGGGCCGGGGAGCTGTTTTTT
CASSFSRAGELFF
>TRBJ2-5|TRBV7-2|13|many|-
TGTGCCAGCAGCCCCGGAACTGGGGGGACCCAGTACTTC
CASSPGTGGTQYF
>TRBJ2-3|TRBV25-1|15|-|-
TGTGCCAGCAGTGATTCGGCGGACCACACAGATACGCAGTATTTT
CASSDSADHTDTQYF
>TRBJ2-3|TRBV24-1|14|-|TRBD2
TGTGCCACCAGTAGGGCGGGGGGGCTGGATACGCAGTATTTT
CATSRAGGLDTQYF
>TRBJ2-6|TRBV6-2/TRBV6-3|15|-|-
TGTGCCAGCAGTTACGAAGTGTACGGGGCCAACGTCCTGACTTTC
CASSYEVYGANVLTF
>TRBJ1-5|TRBV4-1|15|few|-
TGCGCCAGCAGCCAAGAAGGCCAGGTTGACCAGCCCCAGCATTTT
CASSQEGQVDQPQHF
>TRBJ2-1|TRBV7-8|15|many|-
TGTGCCAGCACCTCCCGGGACCCGCCTTACAATGAGCAGTTCTTC
CASTSRDPPYNEQFF
>TRBJ2-3|TRBV6-2/TRBV6-3|14|few|TRBD1
TGTGCCAGCAGTTTGGACAGGGGGCCAGATACGCAGTATTTT
CASSLDRGPDTQYF
>TRBJ2-2|TRBV7-8|17|many|-
TGTGCCAGCAGCCCCCAAGGACCCCAAATGCTTCCCGGGGAGCTGTTTTTT
CASSPQGPQMLPGELFF
>TRBJ1-5|TRBV7-8|14|few|TRBD1
TGTGCCAGCAGCAAAAGACAGGGGTTCCAGCCCCAGCATTTT
CASSKRQGFQPQHF
>TRBJ1-1|TRBV7-8|18|many|TRBD1
TGTGCCAGCAGCTTAGGCCGCCGGGACAGACTCCAGAACACTGAAGCTTTCTTT
CASSLGRRDRLQNTEAFF
>TRBJ1-3|TRBV7-2|16|-|TRBD1
TGTGCCAGCAGCTTATTCAGGACAGGGACGGGAAACACCATATATTTT
CASSLFRTGTGNTIYF
>TRBJ1-1|TRBV6-1|14|-|-
TGTGTCAGCGGAGTCAGGGAGGAGGGGCCTGAAGCTTTCTTT
CVSGVREEGPEAFF
>TRBJ2-7|TRBV12-5|18|-|TRBD1
TGTGCTAGTGGTTTGGTTAGTGGGACAGGGAGCCCCCTCTACGAGCAGTACTTC
CASGLVSGTGSPLYEQYF
>TRBJ2-1|TRBV29-1|17|-|TRBD2
TGCAGCGTTGAAGCCCTAGCGGGGCTGAGCTCCTACAATGAGCAGTTCTTC
CSVEALAGLSSYNEQFF
>TRBJ2-7|TRBV12-3/TRBV12-4|18|-|-
TGTGCCAGCAGTTTCCACCCGCCAGGGGTCACACCCCCCTCCGAGCAGTACTTC
CASSFHPPGVTPPSEQYF